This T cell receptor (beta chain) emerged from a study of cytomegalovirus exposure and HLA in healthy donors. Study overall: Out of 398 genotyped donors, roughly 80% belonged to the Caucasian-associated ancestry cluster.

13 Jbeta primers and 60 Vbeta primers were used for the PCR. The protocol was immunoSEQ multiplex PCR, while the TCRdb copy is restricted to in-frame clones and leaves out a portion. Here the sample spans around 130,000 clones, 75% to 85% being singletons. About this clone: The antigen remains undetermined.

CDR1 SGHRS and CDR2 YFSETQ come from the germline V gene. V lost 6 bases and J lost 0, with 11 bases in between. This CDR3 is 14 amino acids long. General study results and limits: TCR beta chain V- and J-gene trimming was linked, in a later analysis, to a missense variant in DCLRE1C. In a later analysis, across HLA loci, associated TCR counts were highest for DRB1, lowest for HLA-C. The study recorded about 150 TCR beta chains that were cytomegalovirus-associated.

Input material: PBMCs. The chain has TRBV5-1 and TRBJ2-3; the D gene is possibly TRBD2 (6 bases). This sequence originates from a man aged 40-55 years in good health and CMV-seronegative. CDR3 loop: CASNGGDSTDTQYF. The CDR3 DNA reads TGCGCCAGCAACGGCGGGGACAGCACAGATACGCAGTATTTT.